This paragraph covers one T cell receptor (beta chain) sequence. Its specific antigen is unknown. Base qualities are not recorded, but no much larger clone differs from it by a single base. In the ViraFEST assay, PBMC were stimulated with viral peptide pools, and antigen-specific CD4+ T cell clonotypes were then identified by expansion using TCR sequencing. After approximately 11 days of culture, CD4+ T cells were isolated with the EasySep CD4+ T cell isolation kit. Each participant got two doses of an mRNA SARS-CoV-2 vaccine, either BNT162b2 or mRNA-1273. Negative nucleocapsid antibody results before and after vaccination confirmed that the healthy vaccine recipients had no prior SARS-CoV-2 infection. A few million PBMC per well were cultured in IMDM with roughly 5% human AB serum, 9 to 10 IU/ml IL-2 and gentamicin, plus 10 ug/ml peptides. On days 3 and 7, half of the culture medium was replaced with fresh IL-2-containing medium. Unless noted otherwise, every peptide stimulation condition was grown in triplicate wells. Using Ficoll-Paque Plus gradient centrifugation, PBMC were separated from whole blood and then either used fresh or cryopreserved at -140C. Overlapping peptide pools spanned the spike proteins of SARS-CoV-2 and the common cold coronaviruses HCoV-NL63, HCoV-OC43 and HCoV-229E. The QIAamp micro DNA kit was used to extract genomic DNA from the cultured CD4+ T cells.

The data belong to a study of vaccination effects on CD4 cells after COVID-19 (dated 2022 in TCRdb). Notes on the research overall: Post-vaccine samples across the study were collected a median of 72 days after the second dose, with a range of 14 to 241. SARS-CoV-2 spike-specific CD4+ TCR repertoires from before and after mRNA vaccination were compared in COVID-19 convalescent patients and in infection-naive vaccine recipients. The full study included roughly 10 COVID-19 convalescent patients and a few SARS-CoV-2-naive healthy vaccine recipients. In the study, cultures from other donors were sequenced using the Oncomine TCR Beta short-read assay on an Illumina iSeq 100. Overall study outcomes, separate from this receptor: In healthy vaccine recipients, vaccine-induced clones were almost all SARS-CoV-2 mono-reactive, with only 1 of 255 cross-reactive with common cold coronaviruses. Limitations of the study were the small number of convalescent patients and the absence of early post-infection timepoints. Marked clonal contraction was observed in both infection-induced and vaccine-induced clones at late post-vaccination timepoints, consistent with waning T cell responses.

Receptor libraries were prepared by the immunoSEQ multiplex PCR assay. DNA from the CD4+ T cells that had been cultured and isolated underwent TCR beta CDR3 sequencing. As for how the authors treated the data: The analysis removed non-productive TCR sequences, trimmed reads to the CDR3 region, and retained only CDR3s that were 7 or more amino acids long. Antigen-specific clonotypes were identified with the MANAFEST web app by comparing expansion in peptide wells against reference cultures. For clones to be considered positive, expansion at FDR<0.05 versus reference and all other wells, an odds ratio above 5, and a frequency above 0.1% in two replicate wells were required. Cross-reactive clonotypes were defined as significantly expanded in SARS-CoV-2 spike wells and in at least one common cold coronavirus spike condition. CDR3 similarity was assessed by Levenshtein distance using the stringdist R package, and unrooted trees were constructed with ape in R 3.6.1. TCRdb obtained this table from immuneACCESS and retained in-frame rearrangements with V and J assigned. These tables miss some clones; where compared with another copy, unresolved V genes account for less than half of the shortfall, and the remainder is unexplained. V, J and clone size derive from that table, while D and trimming were established from the DNA sequence. The table for this sample lists 30,000 or so clones; 55% to 85% of them were counted only once. The top ten hold about 9% of the sample.

V has 8 bases trimmed and J has 8 bases trimmed; junction bases matching no gene number 12. From a lookup of the germline V gene, CDR1 and CDR2 are SNHLY and FYNNEI. The CDR3 numbers 13 residues from cysteine through phenylalanine. The entry retains the CDR3 DNA only, 39 bases that are in frame from base 1. The sequence links TRBV2 to TRBJ2-7; TRBD1 matches 7 bases in the middle. The source is a human donor who received a COVID-19 vaccine. Sequencing was performed on CD4+ T cells from PBMCs cultured with HCoV-NL63 spike peptides, taken after COVID-19 vaccination. The cell subset or site label of this sample denotes: HCoV-NL63 spike overlapping peptide pool stimulation. The CDR3 protein: CASAGQASPKQYF. DNA sequence: TGTGCCAGCGCTGGACAGGCGTCTCCCAAGCAGTACTTC.